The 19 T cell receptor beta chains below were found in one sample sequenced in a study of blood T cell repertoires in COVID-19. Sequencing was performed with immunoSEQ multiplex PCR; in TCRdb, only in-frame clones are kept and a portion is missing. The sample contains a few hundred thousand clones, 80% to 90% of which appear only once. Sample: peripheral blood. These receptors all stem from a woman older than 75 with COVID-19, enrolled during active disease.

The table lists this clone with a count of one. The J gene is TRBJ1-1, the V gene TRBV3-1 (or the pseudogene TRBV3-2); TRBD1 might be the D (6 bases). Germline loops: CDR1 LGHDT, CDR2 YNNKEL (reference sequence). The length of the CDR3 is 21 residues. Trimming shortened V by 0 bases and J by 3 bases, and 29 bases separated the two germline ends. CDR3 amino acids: CASSQDQVGRHGRGGHTEAFF. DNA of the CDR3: TGTGCCAGCAGCCAAGATCAAGTGGGGAGACACGGGAGGGGGGGACACACTGAAGCTTTCTTT.

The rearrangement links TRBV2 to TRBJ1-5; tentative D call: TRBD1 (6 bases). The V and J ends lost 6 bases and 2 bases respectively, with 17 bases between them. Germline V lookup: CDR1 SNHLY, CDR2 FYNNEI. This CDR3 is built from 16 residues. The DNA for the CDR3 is TGTGCCAGCAGGCCCGGGACACCTTGGGGCAATCAGCCCCAGCATTTT. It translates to CASRPGTPWGNQPQHF.

CDR3 bases: TGCGCCAGCAGCCCGGGGACTAGCGGGGGGTCCTACAATGAGCAGTTCTTC. This sequence encodes CASSPGTSGGSYNEQFF. V is TRBV5-1 and J is TRBJ2-1; 15 bases align to TRBD2. J was trimmed by 1 base and V by 4 bases; bases with no gene match: 3. Germline V gene lookup returns CDR1 SGHRS and CDR2 YFSETQ. The CDR3 is made up of 17 amino acids.

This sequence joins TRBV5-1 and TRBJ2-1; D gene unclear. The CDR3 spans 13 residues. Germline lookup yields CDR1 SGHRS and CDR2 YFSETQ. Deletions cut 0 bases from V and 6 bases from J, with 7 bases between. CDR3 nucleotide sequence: TGCGCCAGCAGCTTGGGAGTATCCAATGAGCAGTTCTTC. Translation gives CASSLGVSNEQFF. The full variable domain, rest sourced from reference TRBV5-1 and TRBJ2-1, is KAGVTQTPRYLIKTRGQQVTLSCSPISGHRSVSWYQQTPGQGLQFLFEYFSETQRNKGNFPGRFSGRQFSNSRSEMNVSTLELGDSALYLCASSLGVSNEQFFGPGTRLTVL.

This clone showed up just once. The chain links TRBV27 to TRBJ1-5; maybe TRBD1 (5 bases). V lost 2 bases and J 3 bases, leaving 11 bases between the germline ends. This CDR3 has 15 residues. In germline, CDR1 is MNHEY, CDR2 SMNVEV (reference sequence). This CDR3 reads CASSLDRFLNQPQHF. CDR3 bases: TGTGCCAGCAGTTTAGACAGATTTCTCAATCAGCCCCAGCATTTT.

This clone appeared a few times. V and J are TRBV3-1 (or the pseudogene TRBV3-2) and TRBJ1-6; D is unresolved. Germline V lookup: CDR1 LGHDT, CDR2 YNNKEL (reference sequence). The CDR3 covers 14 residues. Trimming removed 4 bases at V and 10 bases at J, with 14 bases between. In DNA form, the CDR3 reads TGTGCCAGCAGCCGGTCCGAGGGATCCTCACCCCTCCACTTT. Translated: CASSRSEGSSPLHF.

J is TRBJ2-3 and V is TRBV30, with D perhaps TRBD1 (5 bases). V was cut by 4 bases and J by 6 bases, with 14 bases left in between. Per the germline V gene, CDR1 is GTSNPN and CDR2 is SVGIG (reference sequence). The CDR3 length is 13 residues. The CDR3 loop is CAWTVQGADTQYF. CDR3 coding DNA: TGTGCCTGGACTGTACAAGGGGCGGATACGCAGTATTTT.

The CDR3 nucleotides read TGTGCCATCAGTGAGTCTTTGGTCCCGGGCTACGAGCAGTACGTC. It translates to CAISESLVPGYEQYV. V and J are TRBV10-3 and TRBJ2-7; D ambiguous. Germline-derived CDR1 and CDR2 are ENHRY and SYGVKD. The V gene lost 0 bases and the J gene lost 3 bases, with 12 bases spanning the gap. This CDR3 region has 15 residues.

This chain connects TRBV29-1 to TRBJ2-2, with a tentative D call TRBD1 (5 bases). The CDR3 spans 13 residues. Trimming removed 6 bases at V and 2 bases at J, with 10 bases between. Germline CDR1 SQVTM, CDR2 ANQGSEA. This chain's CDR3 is CSVDQGNTGELFF. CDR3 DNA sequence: TGCAGCGTGGACCAGGGAAACACCGGGGAGCTGTTTTTT.

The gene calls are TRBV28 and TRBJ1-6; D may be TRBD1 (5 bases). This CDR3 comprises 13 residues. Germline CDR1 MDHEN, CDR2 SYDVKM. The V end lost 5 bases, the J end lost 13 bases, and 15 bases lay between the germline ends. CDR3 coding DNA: TGTGCCAGCAGTCCCCGGGGGGTGGCCCCCCTCCACTTT. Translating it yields CASSPRGVAPLHF.

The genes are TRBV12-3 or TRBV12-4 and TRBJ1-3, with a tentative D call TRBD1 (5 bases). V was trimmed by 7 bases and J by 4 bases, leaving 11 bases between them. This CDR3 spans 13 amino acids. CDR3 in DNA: TGTGCCAGCACCGCCGGGGGAGGAAACACCATATATTTT. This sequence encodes CASTAGGGNTIYF.

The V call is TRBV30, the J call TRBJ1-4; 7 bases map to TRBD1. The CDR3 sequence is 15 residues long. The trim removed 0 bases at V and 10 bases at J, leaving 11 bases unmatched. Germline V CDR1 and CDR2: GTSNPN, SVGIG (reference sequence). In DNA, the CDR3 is TGTGCCTGGAGTGTACAGGGGCAGAAAATGGGAAAACTGTTTTTT. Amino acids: CAWSVQGQKMGKLFF.

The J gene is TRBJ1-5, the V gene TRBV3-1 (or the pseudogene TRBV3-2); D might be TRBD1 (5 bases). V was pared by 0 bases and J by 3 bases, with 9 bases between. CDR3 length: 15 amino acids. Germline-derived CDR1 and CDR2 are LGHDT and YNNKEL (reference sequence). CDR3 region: CASSQDTGDNQPQHF. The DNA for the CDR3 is TGTGCCAGCAGCCAAGATACAGGTGACAATCAGCCCCAGCATTTT.

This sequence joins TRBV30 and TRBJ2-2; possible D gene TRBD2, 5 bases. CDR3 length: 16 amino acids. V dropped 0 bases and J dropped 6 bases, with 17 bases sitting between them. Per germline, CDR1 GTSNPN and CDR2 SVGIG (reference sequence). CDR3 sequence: CAWSVGSTAGAGELFF. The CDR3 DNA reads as TGTGCCTGGAGTGTGGGTTCGACGGCCGGGGCCGGGGAGCTGTTTTTT.

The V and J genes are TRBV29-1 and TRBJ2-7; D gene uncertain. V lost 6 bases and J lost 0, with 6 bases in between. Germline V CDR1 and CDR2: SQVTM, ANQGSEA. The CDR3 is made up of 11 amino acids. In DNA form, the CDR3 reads TGCAGCGTGACATCCTCCTACGAGCAGTACTTC. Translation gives CSVTSSYEQYF.

The CDR3 DNA follows: TGTGCCAGCTCACGAACAGGGGATTCAGGAAACACCATATATTTT. Protein sequence: CASSRTGDSGNTIYF. V is TRBV18 and J is TRBJ1-3; 7 bases agree with TRBD1. V shed 4 bases, J shed 4 bases, and the junction held 7 bases outside the gene matches. Per germline, CDR1 KGHSH and CDR2 LQKENI. The CDR3 is 15 residues long. The variable domain in full, with the rest retrieved from reference TRBV18 and TRBJ1-3, is NAGVMQNPRHLVRRRGQEARLRCSPMKGHSHVYWYRQLPEEGLKFMVYLQKENIIDESGMPKERFSAEFPKEGPSILRIQQVVRGDSAAYFCASSRTGDSGNTIYFGEGSWLTVV.

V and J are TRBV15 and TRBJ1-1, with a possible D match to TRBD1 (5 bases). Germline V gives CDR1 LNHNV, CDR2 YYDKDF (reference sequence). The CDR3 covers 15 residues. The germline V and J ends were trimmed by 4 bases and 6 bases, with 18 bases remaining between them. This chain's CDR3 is CATSTDGGGFAEAFF. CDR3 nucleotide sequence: TGTGCCACCAGCACCGACGGGGGGGGATTCGCTGAAGCTTTCTTT.

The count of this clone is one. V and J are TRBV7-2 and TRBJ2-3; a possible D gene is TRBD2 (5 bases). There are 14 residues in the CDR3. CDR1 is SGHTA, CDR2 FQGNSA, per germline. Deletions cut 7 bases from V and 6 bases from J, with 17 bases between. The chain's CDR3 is CASTDTSVADTQYF. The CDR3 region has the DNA TGTGCCAGCACCGATACTAGTGTGGCGGATACGCAGTATTTT.

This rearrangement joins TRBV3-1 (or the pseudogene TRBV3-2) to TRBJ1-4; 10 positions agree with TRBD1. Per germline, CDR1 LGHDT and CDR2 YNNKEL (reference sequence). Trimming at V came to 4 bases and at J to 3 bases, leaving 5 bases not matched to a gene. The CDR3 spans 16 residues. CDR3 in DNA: TGTGCCAGCAGCCCCCGGGACAGGGGAGCTAATGAAAAACTGTTTTTT. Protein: CASSPRDRGANEKLFF.